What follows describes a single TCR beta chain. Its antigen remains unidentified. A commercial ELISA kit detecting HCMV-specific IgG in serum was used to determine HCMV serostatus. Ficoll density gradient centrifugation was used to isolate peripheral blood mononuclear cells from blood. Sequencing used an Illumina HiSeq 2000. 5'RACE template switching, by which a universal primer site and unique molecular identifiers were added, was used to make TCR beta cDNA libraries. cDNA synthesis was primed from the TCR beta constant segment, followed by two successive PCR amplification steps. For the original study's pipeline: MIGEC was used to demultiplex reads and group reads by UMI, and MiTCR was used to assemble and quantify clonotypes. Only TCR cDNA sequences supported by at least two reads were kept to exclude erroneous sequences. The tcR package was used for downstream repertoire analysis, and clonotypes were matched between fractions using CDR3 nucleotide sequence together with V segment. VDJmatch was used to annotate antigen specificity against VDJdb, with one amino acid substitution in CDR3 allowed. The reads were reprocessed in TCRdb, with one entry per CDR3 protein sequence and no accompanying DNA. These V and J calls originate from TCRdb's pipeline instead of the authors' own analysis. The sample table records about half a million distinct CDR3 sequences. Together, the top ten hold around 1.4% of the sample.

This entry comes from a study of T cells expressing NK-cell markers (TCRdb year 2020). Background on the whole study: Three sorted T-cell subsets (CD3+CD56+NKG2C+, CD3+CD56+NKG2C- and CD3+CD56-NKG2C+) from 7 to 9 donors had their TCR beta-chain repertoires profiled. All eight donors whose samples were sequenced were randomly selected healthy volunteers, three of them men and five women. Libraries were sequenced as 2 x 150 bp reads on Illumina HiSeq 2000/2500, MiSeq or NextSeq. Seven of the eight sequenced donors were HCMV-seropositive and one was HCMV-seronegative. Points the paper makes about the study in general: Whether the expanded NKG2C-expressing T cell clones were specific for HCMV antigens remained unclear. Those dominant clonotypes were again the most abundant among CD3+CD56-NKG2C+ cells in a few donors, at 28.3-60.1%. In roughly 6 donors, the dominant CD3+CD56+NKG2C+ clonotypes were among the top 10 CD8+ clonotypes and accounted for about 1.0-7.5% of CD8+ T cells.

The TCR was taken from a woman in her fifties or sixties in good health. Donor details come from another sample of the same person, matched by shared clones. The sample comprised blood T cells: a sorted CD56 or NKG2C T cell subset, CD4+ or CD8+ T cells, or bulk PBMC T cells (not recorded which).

The CDR3 region reads CASSQSPTSGRLGDTQYF. The V and J segments used are TRBV4-1 and TRBJ2-3; absent DNA, TCRdb's TRBD2 call cannot be checked. The CDR3 has 18 amino acids, counting the end cysteine and phenylalanine. No DNA has been recorded. CDR1 and CDR2, looked up from the germline V gene, are MGHRA and YSYEKL.